This T cell receptor beta chain was found in a study of T-cell memory formation after mild COVID-19. Each CDR3 protein gets one entry after TCRdb re-called the 5' RACE reads with MiXCR. The profile shows more than 150,000 distinct CDR3 sequences, about a fifth of them singletons. Trimming left V 0 bases short and J 2 bases short, with 11 bases between. CDR1 and CDR2 (germline): LNHNV, YYDKDF (reference sequence). CDR3 size: 15 residues. This sequence originates from an adult woman who had mild COVID-19 (a few samples of this study predate the infection). Cell type and time point are not known. The specimen sequenced was PBMCs or a T cell subset sorted from them (not recorded which). This chain links TRBV15 with TRBJ2-7; the D is unclear. CDR3 DNA sequence: TGTGCCACCAGCAGAGATGCACTACCCGCCTACGAGCAGTACTTC. Its protein product is CATSRDALPAYEQYF. The full variable domain, completed using reference TRBV15 and TRBJ2-7, is DAMVIQNPRYQVTQFGKPVTLSCSQTLNHNVMYWYQQKSSQAPKLLFHYYDKDFNNEADTPDNFQSRRPNTSFCFLDIRSPGLGDTAMYLCATSRDALPAYEQYFGPGTRLTVT.